Each of the 7 T cell receptor beta chains below was sequenced from the same sample in a study of OX40 agonist ivuxolimab in advanced cancers. The table came from immunoSEQ multiplex PCR; TCRdb's copy has only in-frame clones and leaves some out. The sample has 66,000 or so clones, about nine tenths seen once. The input for sequencing was CD4+ or CD8+ T cells sorted from blood, taken in a trial of the OX40 agonist ivuxolimab. The receptors here all came from an adult with an advanced solid tumor such as melanoma, head and neck, liver or kidney cancer.

This chain joins TRBV7-7 and TRBJ1-5, with 8 bases matching TRBD1. Germline V gene data show CDR1 as SSHAT and CDR2 as FNYEAQ (reference sequence). This CDR3 is built from 14 residues. Germline trimming cut 5 bases from V and 5 bases from J; bases unmatched to any gene: 5. For the CDR3, the DNA is TGTGCCAGCAGCCACAGGGGGGCCGATCAGCCCCAGCATTTT. Encoded protein: CASSHRGADQPQHF.

This clone was recorded only once. This chain connects TRBV7-6 to TRBJ2-7; 12 bases map to TRBD1. CDR3 length equals 19 residues. V lost 1 base and J lost 5; bases outside the gene matches: 15. Germline values: CDR1 SGHVS, CDR2 FNYEAQ. The CDR3 coding sequence is TGTGCCAGCAGCTTAGAGGGGCCGGGACAGGGGGCTGTACTGGACGAGCAGTACTTC. Translating gives CASSLEGPGQGAVLDEQYF.

The chain combines TRBV5-6 with TRBJ2-3; the match to TRBD2 covers 7 bases. The V and J ends lost 3 bases and 6 bases, in that order; junction bases with no gene match: 7. Per the germline V gene, CDR1 is SGHDT and CDR2 is YYEEEE. This CDR3 is built from 14 residues. Here the CDR3 reads CASSSGLGVDTQYF. In nucleotides, the CDR3 is TGTGCCAGCAGCTCTGGACTAGGGGTGGATACGCAGTATTTT.

This chain connects TRBV29-1 to TRBJ1-2; D call uncertain. Germline V gives CDR1 SQVTM, CDR2 ANQGSEA. The CDR3 length is 12 residues. V was shortened by 6 bases and J by 4 bases, with 12 bases between the two germline ends. CDR3 nucleotides: TGCAGCGTGGGTCCGGGTTCCTATGGCTACACCTTC. Its translation is CSVGPGSYGYTF. The full variable domain, in which reference TRBV29-1 and TRBJ1-2 provide the parts outside the CDR3, is SAVISQKPSRDICQRGTSLTIQCQVDSQVTMMFWYRQQPGQSLTLIATANQGSEATYESGFVIDKFPISRPNLTFSTLTVSNMSPEDSSIYLCSVGPGSYGYTFGSGTRLTVV.

The chain employs TRBV11-2 and TRBJ2-5, with D unclear. The CDR3 covers 12 residues. Per germline, CDR1 SGHAT and CDR2 FQNNGV. V lost 0 bases to trimming and J lost 6 bases, with 5 bases between them. The CDR3 region has the DNA TGTGCCAGCAGCTTAGAGGCTCAGACCCAGTACTTC. Its translation is CASSLEAQTQYF.

Only a few counts were recorded for this clone. This chain connects TRBV29-1 to TRBJ2-7; D is perhaps TRBD1 (7 bases). The CDR3 runs to 12 residues. Germline-derived CDR1 and CDR2 are SQVTM and ANQGSEA. Trimming shortened V by 7 bases and J by 2 bases, and 12 bases separated the two germline ends. CDR3 sequence: CSGGDSPYEQYF. CDR3 nucleotides: TGCAGCGGCGGGGACAGCCCCTACGAGCAGTACTTC.

This clone has only a few counts. The chain is built from TRBV6-1 and TRBJ1-5; the D is unclear. Trimming took 4 bases from V and 1 from J, leaving 2 bases between them. CDR3 size: 12 residues. Per germline, CDR1 MNHNS and CDR2 SASEGT. The CDR3 DNA sequence: TGTGCCAGCAGTGCAAGCAATCAGCCCCAGCATTTT. It is translated as CASSASNQPQHF.